This entry describes one T cell receptor (beta chain). The record originates from a study of cytomegalovirus exposure and HLA in healthy donors. With V trimmed by 6 bases and J by 2 bases, 9 bases remained unmatched. CDR1 is SGHRS and CDR2 is YFSETQ in the germline V gene. The CDR3 is made up of 17 amino acids. With 60 Vbeta and 13 Jbeta primers, the PCR was carried out. Assay: immunoSEQ multiplex PCR; the TCRdb copy retains only in-frame clones and omits some. The sample shows about 160,000 clones, 65% to 80% of them seen only once. This TCR came from a middle-aged woman in good health and CMV-seropositive. The specimen was PBMCs. The rearrangement joins TRBV5-1 to TRBJ2-3; 13 bases fit TRBD2. The chain's CDR3 is CASTSGTSGDFTDTQYF. For the CDR3, the DNA is TGCGCCAGCACCTCCGGGACTAGCGGGGACTTCACAGATACGCAGTATTTT.